This T cell receptor beta chain was identified in a study of tumor-infiltrating lymphocytes in primary liver carcinoma (dated by TCRdb to 2016 to 2017). About the investigation overall: Of the five patients, three men and two women aged 30 to 69 years, four had hepatocellular carcinoma and one had combined HCC and intrahepatic cholangiocarcinoma. Tumors of the five patients were stage T1-T3 N0M0 with maximum diameters of roughly 4 to 11 cm. Samples yielded roughly 3.5 to 7.13 million productive TCRbeta reads; read depth did not differ significantly between tissue types. Across five regions of each liver tumor, along with adjacent normal tissue and blood, the study brought together TCRbeta repertoire sequencing, expression microarrays and whole-exome sequencing. TCRbeta repertoire sequencing covered 35 specimens from 5 patients: 25 or so tumor regions, 5 adjacent noncancerous liver tissues and 5 peripheral blood samples. To link TCRbeta repertoire diversity to the local molecular phenotype, the roughly 23 tumor region samples were profiled with Agilent mRNA microarrays. High reproducibility was observed for the technical replicate repertoires, with mean shared-clone rates about 0.92 and correlation coefficients above 0.98.

Total RNA and DNA were co-extracted without cell sorting from around 20-30 mg of bulk tissue using the AllPrep DNA/RNA mini kit. Between November 2015 and March 2016, roughly five patients in China with histopathologically diagnosed primary liver carcinoma had surgical resection. Patients had chronic HBV infection and were treatment-naive at sampling. Five spatially separated regions were sampled per tumor: superior, inferior, left-lateral and right-lateral poles, plus the tumor centre. Histology showed that every tumor sample contained more than 80% viable tumor cells. Each fresh piece of tumor and adjacent tissue was cut in two, with one half stored in RNAlater at -80 degrees C and the other half sent for histology. The study at large found these results: A significantly larger repertoire fraction was made up by the top 250 clones in tumors than in blood (p = 0.039). Only four or five patients were included in the study, and the authors note that the findings should be validated in a larger study. Comparison of CD4+ and CD8+ T cell repertoires was precluded by the use of bulk unsorted samples. Repertoire overlap was found to be higher between tumor regions (mean around 36%) than between tumor-adjacent (around 17%) or tumor-blood (about 14%) pairs, consistent with antigen-driven expansion. Only the TCR beta chain was sequenced, which likely underestimates true repertoire diversity because unpaired alpha chains were not captured. Only about 7.5-24% of top clones were found in all five regions of a tumor, suggesting spatial heterogeneity of tumor-infiltrating T cells.

A remark on this clonotype: The specificity of this receptor is unknown. Just one base apart from a much larger clone, this may be a read error.

A constant-region primer and ProtoScript II reverse transcriptase were used to reverse-transcribe TCRbeta-specific cDNA from roughly 480 ng total RNA. The TCRbeta libraries were prepared through three rounds of nested multiplex PCR following a slightly modified ARM-PCR procedure. Sample barcodes and Illumina adapters were added in a final 25-cycle PCR using Deep VentR polymerase. Before sequencing, amplicons of 200-500 bp were purified from gel using a QIAquick gel extraction kit. An Illumina HiSeq 2500 was used to sequence the TCRbeta amplicons with 250-bp paired-end reads. Processing in the source paper ran as follows. Quality trimming of reads was performed with Trimmomatic v0.33, and paired reads were merged with FLASH v1.2.11 so that full CDR3 sequences could be recovered. V, D and J germline segments were assigned to the rearranged TCRbeta sequences by MiGEC v1.2.1b. VDJtools v1.0.0 computed clonotype statistics and Shannon-Wiener diversity indices. To cut down on sampling bias, every analysis after diversity analysis relied on just the 250 most abundant clonotypes from each sample. Starting from the raw public reads, TCRdb applied fastp trimming at Q25, assembled clones with MiXCR and retained in-frame beta chains. Rows are unified per CDR3 protein, each entry keeping the most common DNA and genes. The V and J calls shown here were made by TCRdb, not taken from the authors' results. The table for this sample lists about 64,000 distinct CDR3 sequences; about 71% of them were counted only once. The ten top clones hold approximately 37% of the sample.

This TCR came from a man aged 40-49 years with primary liver carcinoma and hepatitis B virus infection. The sample consisted of liver tumor tissue from sampling region 4. This specimen's cell subset or site label, interpreted: tumor region T4, right-lateral pole.

The CDR3 loop reads CAISLAGLETQYF. The nucleotides read TGCGCCATCAGCTTGGCAGGGTTAGAGACCCAGTACTTC. The chain employs TRBV5-1 and TRBJ2-5, with a tentative D gene TRBD1 over 5 matching bases. Per the germline V gene, SGHRS is the CDR1 and YFSETQ is the CDR2. There are 13 amino acids in the CDR3, from cysteine to phenylalanine inclusive. Of the read, only the CDR3 DNA is kept; its 39 bases are in frame from base 1.